This T cell receptor beta chain came from a study of cytomegalovirus exposure and HLA in healthy donors. On the study more broadly: Caucasian-associated ancestry cluster membership applied to under 85% of around 400 genotyped donors.

PCR primers comprised 60 Vbeta and 13 Jbeta primers. Generated by immunoSEQ multiplex PCR, the TCRdb table keeps only in-frame clones and is missing some. The sample carries about 140,000 clones, 80% recorded once. This clonotype was sampled from a woman between 35 and 50 years old in good health and CMV-seronegative. The sequenced material came from PBMCs.

This chain's CDR3 is CASRQGYTGELFF. DNA of the CDR3: TGTGCCAGCCGACAGGGATACACCGGGGAGCTGTTTTTT. The chain joins TRBV27 to TRBJ2-2; 7 nucleotides align to TRBD1. The CDR3 is made up of 13 amino acids. Germline loops: CDR1 MNHEY, CDR2 SMNVEV (reference sequence). After removal of 8 bases from V and 3 bases from J, the junction contained 3 bases not matched to a gene.